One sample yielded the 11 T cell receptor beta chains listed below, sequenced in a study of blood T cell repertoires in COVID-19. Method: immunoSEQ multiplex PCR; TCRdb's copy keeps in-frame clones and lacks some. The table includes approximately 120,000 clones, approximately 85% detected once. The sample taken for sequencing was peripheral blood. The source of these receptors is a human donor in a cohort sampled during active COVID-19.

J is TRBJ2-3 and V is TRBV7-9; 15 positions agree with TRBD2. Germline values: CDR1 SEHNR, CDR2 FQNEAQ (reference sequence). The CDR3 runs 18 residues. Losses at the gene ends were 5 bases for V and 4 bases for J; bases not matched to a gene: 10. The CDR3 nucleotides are TGTGCCAGCAGCCCGATTCGGACTAGCGGGGGGGCCCCAGATACGCAGTATTTT. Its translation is CASSPIRTSGGAPDTQYF. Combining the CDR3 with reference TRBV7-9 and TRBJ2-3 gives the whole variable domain DTGVSQNPRHKITKRGQNVTFRCDPISEHNRLYWYRQTLGQGPEFLTYFQNEAQLEKSRLLSDRFSAERPKGSFSTLEIQRTEQGDSAMYLCASSPIRTSGGAPDTQYFGPGTRLTVL.

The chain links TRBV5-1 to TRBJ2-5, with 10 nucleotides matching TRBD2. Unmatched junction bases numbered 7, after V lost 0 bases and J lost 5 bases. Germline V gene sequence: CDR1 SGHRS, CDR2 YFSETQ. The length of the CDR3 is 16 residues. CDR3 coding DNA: TGCGCCAGCAGCTTGGAAATAGCGGGGGGTAGTGAGACCCAGTACTTC. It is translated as CASSLEIAGGSETQYF.

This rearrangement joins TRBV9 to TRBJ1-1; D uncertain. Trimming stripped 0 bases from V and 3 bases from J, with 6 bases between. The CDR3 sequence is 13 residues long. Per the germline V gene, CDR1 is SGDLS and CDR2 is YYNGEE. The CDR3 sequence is CASSVVPYTEAFF. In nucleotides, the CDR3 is TGTGCCAGCAGCGTAGTTCCCTACACTGAAGCTTTCTTT. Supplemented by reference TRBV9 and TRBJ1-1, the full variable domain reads DSGVTQTPKHLITATGQRVTLRCSPRSGDLSVYWYQQSLDQGLQFLIQYYNGEERAKGNILERFSAQQFPDLHSELNLSSLELGDSALYFCASSVVPYTEAFFGQGTRLTVV.

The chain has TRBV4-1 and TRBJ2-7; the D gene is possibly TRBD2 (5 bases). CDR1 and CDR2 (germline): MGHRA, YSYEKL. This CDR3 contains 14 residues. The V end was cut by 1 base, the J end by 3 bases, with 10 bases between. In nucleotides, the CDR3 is TGCGCCAGCAGCCAAGGGACTGGGATCTACGAGCAGTACTTC. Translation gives CASSQGTGIYEQYF.

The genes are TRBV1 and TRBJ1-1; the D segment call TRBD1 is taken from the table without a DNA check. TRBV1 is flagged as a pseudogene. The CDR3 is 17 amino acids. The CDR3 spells CTSSQGYPGQSNTEAFF. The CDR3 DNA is TGCACCAGCAGCCAAGGGTACCCGGGACAAAGTAACACTGAAGCTTTCTTT.

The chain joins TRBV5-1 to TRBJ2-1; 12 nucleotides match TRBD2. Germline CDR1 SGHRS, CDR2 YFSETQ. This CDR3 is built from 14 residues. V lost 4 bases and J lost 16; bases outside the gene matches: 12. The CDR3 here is CASSASTSGGAYFF. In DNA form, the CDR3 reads TGCGCCAGCAGCGCTTCGACTAGCGGGGGAGCCTATTTCTTC. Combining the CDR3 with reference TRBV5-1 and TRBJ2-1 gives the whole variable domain KAGVTQTPRYLIKTRGQQVTLSCSPISGHRSVSWYQQTPGQGLQFLFEYFSETQRNKGNFPGRFSGRQFSNSRSEMNVSTLELGDSALYLCASSASTSGGAYFFGPGTRLTVL.

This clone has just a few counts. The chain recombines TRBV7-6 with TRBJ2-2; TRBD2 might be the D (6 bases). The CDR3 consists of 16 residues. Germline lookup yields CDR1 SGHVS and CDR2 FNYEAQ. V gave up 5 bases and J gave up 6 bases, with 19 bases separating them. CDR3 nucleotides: TGTGCCAGCAGCCCCACGGGCGGGGTCCCCCCCGGGGAGCTGTTTTTT. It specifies CASSPTGGVPPGELFF.

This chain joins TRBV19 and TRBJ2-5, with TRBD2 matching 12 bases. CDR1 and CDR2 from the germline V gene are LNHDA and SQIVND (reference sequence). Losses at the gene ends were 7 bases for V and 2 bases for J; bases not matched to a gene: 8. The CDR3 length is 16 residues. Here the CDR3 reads CASNSGLAGSQETQYF. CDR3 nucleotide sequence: TGTGCCAGTAATTCAGGACTAGCGGGGAGTCAAGAGACCCAGTACTTC.

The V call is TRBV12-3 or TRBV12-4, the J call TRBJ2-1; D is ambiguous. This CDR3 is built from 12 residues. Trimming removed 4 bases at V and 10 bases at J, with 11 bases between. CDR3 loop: CASSSRRAEQFF. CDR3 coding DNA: TGTGCCAGCAGTTCACGGAGAGCCGAGCAGTTCTTC.

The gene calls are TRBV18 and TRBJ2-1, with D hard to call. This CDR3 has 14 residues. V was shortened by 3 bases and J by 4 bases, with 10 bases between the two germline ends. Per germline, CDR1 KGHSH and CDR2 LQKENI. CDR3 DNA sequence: TGTGCCAGCTCACCTTACTCTCTTTACAATGAGCAGTTCTTC. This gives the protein CASSPYSLYNEQFF.

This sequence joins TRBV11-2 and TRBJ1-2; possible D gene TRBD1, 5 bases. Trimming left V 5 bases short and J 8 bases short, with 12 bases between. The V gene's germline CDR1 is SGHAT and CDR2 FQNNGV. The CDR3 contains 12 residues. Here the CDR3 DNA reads TGTGCCAGCAGCCAAAGGGGTCGGGGCTACACCTTC. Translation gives CASSQRGRGYTF.